This TCR beta chain was sequenced in a study of shared clonotypes between healthy human individuals. The length of the CDR3 is 14 residues. CDR1 and CDR2 from the germline V gene are MNHEY and SVGAGI. With 5 bases clipped from V and 7 bases from J, the junction kept 6 bases outside the gene matches. Several immunoSEQ plates received, in even portions, the genomic DNA of each subset. Clones were sequenced by immunoSEQ multiplex PCR, and TCRdb holds only the in-frame ones, with some missing. The top ten clones hold approximately 0.37% of a sample with about 2.4 million clones, 93% of them seen once. The receptor's source is a man younger than 35 in good health. Some clones in this sample may be carry-over from other donors' samples. The sequencing sample was made of naive CD4+ T cells from PBMCs. Subset indicated: CD45RA+ positively selected. The chain employs TRBV6-5 and TRBJ1-2; 11 bases match TRBD1. CDR3 loop: CASSIGQGAFGYTF. The CDR3, as DNA: TGTGCCAGCAGTATAGGACAGGGGGCTTTTGGCTACACCTTC.